The T cell receptor beta chain described here comes from a study of blood T cell repertoires in COVID-19. Germline lookup yields CDR1 KGHDR and CDR2 SFDVKD. The length of the CDR3 is 14 residues. The V end lost 5 bases, the J end lost 0 bases, and 7 bases lay between the germline ends. Some clones are missing from TCRdb's copy, which holds only in-frame ones; the method was immunoSEQ multiplex PCR. The sample lists 300,000 to 450,000 clones; around 87% were seen once. The chain recombines TRBV24-1 with TRBJ2-1; no definite D call. The material sequenced was peripheral blood. This TCR was recovered from a woman aged 60 to 75 with COVID-19, enrolled during active disease. CDR3 sequence (DNA): TGTGCCACCAGTGGCACAGTCTCCTACAATGAGCAGTTCTTC. Translated: CATSGTVSYNEQFF.